This T cell receptor (beta chain) came from a study of blood T cells in healthy people across ages. Samples each yielded at least 5.5 micrograms of total RNA. For the second PCR, which ran for about 6 to 11 cycles, a sample-barcoded 5' primer and a J-beta primer mix were used. TCRdb reprocessed the 5' RACE reads via MiXCR and lists one record per CDR3 protein. The sample has around 1,700,000 distinct CDR3 sequences, 28% seen once; the top ten hold over 7%. Trimming cost V 8 bases and J 11 bases; bases outside gene matches: 17. Germline V gives CDR1 SGHTA, CDR2 FQGNSA. The CDR3 is 14 amino acids. This TCR was recovered from a woman in her twenties or thirties in good health. V is TRBV7-2 and J is TRBJ2-5; 7 bases line up with TRBD1. Sequenced material: blood. The CDR3 reads CASQGVAPYYGQYF. The CDR3 nucleotides read TGTGCCAGCCAGGGGGTGGCCCCTTACTACGGGCAGTACTTC.